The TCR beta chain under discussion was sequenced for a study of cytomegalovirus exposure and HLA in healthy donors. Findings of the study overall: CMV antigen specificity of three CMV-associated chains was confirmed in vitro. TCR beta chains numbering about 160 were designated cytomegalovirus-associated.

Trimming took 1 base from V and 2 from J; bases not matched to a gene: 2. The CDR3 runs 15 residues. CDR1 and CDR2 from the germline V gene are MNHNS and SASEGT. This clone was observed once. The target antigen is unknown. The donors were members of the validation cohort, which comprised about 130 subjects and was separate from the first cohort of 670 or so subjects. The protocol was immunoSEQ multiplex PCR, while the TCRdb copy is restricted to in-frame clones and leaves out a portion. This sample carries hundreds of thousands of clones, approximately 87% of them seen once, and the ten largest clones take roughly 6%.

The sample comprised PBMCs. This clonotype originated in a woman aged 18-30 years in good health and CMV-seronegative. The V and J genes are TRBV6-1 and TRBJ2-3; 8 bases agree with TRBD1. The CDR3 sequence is CASSEGQGHTDTQYF. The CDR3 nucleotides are TGTGCCAGCAGTGAAGGACAGGGGCACACAGATACGCAGTATTTT.